This T cell receptor beta chain came from a study of shared clonotypes between healthy human individuals. Whole-study context: Serving as donors were a couple of women and a few men, whose ages spanned 18 to 49.

V was trimmed by 3 bases and J by 2 bases, leaving 9 bases between them. CDR3 length equals 13 residues. Germline V CDR1 and CDR2: SGDLS, YYNGEE. Several immunoSEQ plates held equal portions of the genomic DNA taken from each subset. Data came from immunoSEQ multiplex PCR; TCRdb stores just in-frame clones and leaves some out. The sample shows more than 450,000 clones, 60% to 85% of them seen only once. The source material was PBMCs. The chain recombines TRBV9 with TRBJ2-7; the D is unclear. This TCR was sampled from a woman between 35 and 50 years old in good health. Some clones in this sample may be carry-over from other donors' samples. CDR3 DNA: TGTGCCAGCAGCGACACTACAACCTACGAGCAGTACTTC. Translation gives CASSDTTTYEQYF.